The rows below give T cell receptor beta chains drawn from one sample of a study of T cells in narcolepsy. Repertoires were generated with immunoSEQ multiplex PCR, while TCRdb's copy carries only in-frame clones and drops some. The profile shows about 32,000 clones, roughly 87% of them singletons. The sequencing sample was made of CD45RA- memory CD4+ T cells from PBMCs. The receptors here all came from a human donor with narcolepsy. Each CDR3 is given with its conserved first and last residue. D genes are given only for firm matches. Clone size is given for some rows only: seen once, a few or many times, or a class if the clone is expanded.

clone_size j_call v_call d_call cdr3_nt cdr3_aa
few TRBJ1-1 TRBV18 - TGTGCCAGCTCACCACTCCCCACGGGGGGCCGAAGCACTGAAGCTTTCTTT CASSPLPTGGRSTEAFF
- TRBJ2-6 TRBV5-1 - TGCGCCAGCAGCCCGGGACATCGCTCTGGGGCCAACGTCCTGACTTTC CASSPGHRSGANVLTF
- TRBJ2-1 TRBV9 - TGTGCCAGCAGCTCCGATCCTCTAGCCGGGGAGCAGTTCTTC CASSSDPLAGEQFF
- TRBJ1-1 TRBV6-1 - TGTGCCAGCAGTGAAGAGGCCCCCTTCGAAGCTTTCTTT CASSEEAPFEAFF
- TRBJ1-6 TRBV18 - TGTGCCAGCTCACCAGGGCGCGGTAATAATTCACCCCTCCACTTT CASSPGRGNNSPLHF
- TRBJ2-3 TRBV11-2 - TGTGCCAGCGCCCCAGGGACTTTCACAGATACGCAGTATTTT CASAPGTFTDTQYF
once TRBJ2-5 TRBV7-9 - TGTGCCAGCAGCTTACAGTTCCCTGAGACCCAGTACTTC CASSLQFPETQYF
- TRBJ1-5 TRBV28 TRBD1 TGTGCCACGTCCCCGGGACAGGGATTTGTTCAGCCCCAGCATTTT CATSPGQGFVQPQHF
few TRBJ2-3 TRBV7-2 - TGTGCCAGCAGCTCCCTCAGGCCCCCAGATACGCAGTATTTT CASSSLRPPDTQYF
- TRBJ2-5 TRBV5-1 TRBD1 TGCGCCAGCAGCTACGGGACAGGGAAAAGGGAGACCCAGTACTTC CASSYGTGKRETQYF
once TRBJ1-2 TRBV6-5 - TGTGCCAGCAGTGATTCGATTAACTATGGCTACACCTTC CASSDSINYGYTF
- TRBJ2-7 TRBV29-1 TRBD2 TGCAGCGTTGAAAGGGCGGGAGACGAGCAGTACTTC CSVERAGDEQYF
- TRBJ1-2 TRBV5-4 - TGTGCCAGCAGCTTTTCGGGTCTCAGGGCTGGCCAGGGCTATGGCTACACCTTC CASSFSGLRAGQGYGYTF
- TRBJ2-1 TRBV6-1 - TGTGCCAGCACCGAGTCAGTGGGATCCTACAATGAGCAGTTCTTC CASTESVGSYNEQFF
- TRBJ1-2 TRBV6-1 - TGTGCCACCAGCAAACGGGGACAAGTGTTCTATGGCTACACCTTC CATSKRGQVFYGYTF
- TRBJ2-1 TRBV9 - TGTGCCAGCAGCGTAGATCACGGGTACAATGAGCAGTTCTTC CASSVDHGYNEQFF
- TRBJ1-4 TRBV6-1 - TGTGCCAGCAGGGCTATGTGGGAAAAACTGTTTTTT CASRAMWEKLFF
- TRBJ1-5 TRBV18 - TGTGCCAGCTCACCACAGAGGGTTGGTCAGCCCCAGCATTTT CASSPQRVGQPQHF
- TRBJ1-5 TRBV7-8 TRBD1 TGTGCCAGCAGCTTACTCGGACAGGGGGCTGGTCAGCCCCAGCATTTT CASSLLGQGAGQPQHF
- TRBJ1-2 TRBV6-1 - TGTGCCAGCAGTGAAGCCTCTCCGGTGATGGGTGGCTACACCTTC CASSEASPVMGGYTF
once TRBJ2-7 TRBV11-2 - TGTGCCAGCAGCCCCTCGGGGCGGATGACCTACGAGCAGTACTTC CASSPSGRMTYEQYF
- TRBJ1-6 TRBV6-5 TRBD1 TGTGCCAGCACCCGCACCAGGACAGGGCTCTCACCCCTCCACTTT CASTRTRTGLSPLHF
- TRBJ1-1 TRBV5-1 - TGCGCCAGCAGCTCTTATTTTGGGGACACTGAAGCTTTCTTT CASSSYFGDTEAFF
- TRBJ2-6 TRBV7-8 - TGTGCCAGCAGCTTAGCGCTTATCGGCGGCGGTACGAGGGCCAACGTCCTGACTTTC CASSLALIGGGTRANVLTF
- TRBJ2-1 TRBV20-1 - TGCAGTGCTAGACTTCGCGGTGAGCAGTTCTTC CSARLRGEQFF
- TRBJ1-4 TRBV30 - TGTGCCCTTCGGGGCGGTAATGAAAAACTGTTTTTT CALRGGNEKLFF
- TRBJ2-1 TRBV7-2 TRBD2 TGTGCCAGCAGTTGGACTAGCGGGGTATACAATGAGCAGTTCTTC CASSWTSGVYNEQFF
- TRBJ1-6 TRBV4-3 - TGCGCCAGCAGCCAAGACGCCAGGGCAGGTTCACCCCTCCACTTT CASSQDARAGSPLHF
- TRBJ1-4 TRBV7-9 TRBD1 TGTGCCAGCAGCTATCTGACAGGGATAAATGAAAAACTGTTTTTT CASSYLTGINEKLFF
- TRBJ2-3 TRBV7-7 - TGTGCCAGCAGCTTAGTGGGCGGGCTCACAGATACGCAGTATTTT CASSLVGGLTDTQYF
- TRBJ2-3 TRBV7-3 - TGTGCCAGCAGCTCCCCGGGGAGAGGAGATACGCAGTATTTT CASSSPGRGDTQYF
- TRBJ2-3 TRBV11-2 - TGTGCCAGCAGCTTAGATCGGGCCACAGATACGCAGTATTTT CASSLDRATDTQYF
once TRBJ2-5 TRBV4-3 TRBD1 TGCGCCAGCAGCCATCAGACAGGGACCCAAGAGACCCAGTACTTC CASSHQTGTQETQYF
- TRBJ2-1 TRBV5-1 - TGCGCCAGCAGCTTGGCATCCCAGCCTGAACAGTTCTTC CASSLASQPEQFF
- TRBJ1-1 TRBV30 - TGTGCCTGGAGTCCGGGGGGGGGCGCTGAAGCTTTCTTT CAWSPGGGAEAFF
- TRBJ2-2 TRBV11-1 TRBD1 TGTGCCAGCAGCGCCCAGGGGGCGAGCACCGGGGAGCTGTTTTTT CASSAQGASTGELFF
few TRBJ2-1 TRBV6-1 - TGTGCCAGCGCGGTGCAGGGTCCTTTCTACAATGAGCAGTTCTTC CASAVQGPFYNEQFF
- TRBJ2-7 TRBV30 TRBD1 TGTGCCTGGAGTCCCCGACAGGGATTCTCCTACGAGCAGTACTTC CAWSPRQGFSYEQYF
- TRBJ1-1 TRBV6-5 - TGTGCCAGCAGTTACTCGTGGCGGACGAACACTGAAGCTTTCTTT CASSYSWRTNTEAFF
- TRBJ2-2 TRBV2 - TGTGCCAGCAGTGGGCGGGAAAAACCGGGGGAGCTGTTTTTT CASSGREKPGELFF
- TRBJ1-4 TRBV9 - TGTGCCAGCAGCGTAGGTAACTACCCAACTAATGAAAAACTGTTTTTT CASSVGNYPTNEKLFF
- TRBJ2-1 TRBV5-1 - TGCGCCAGCAGTTTCGCCTCTACTAGGCAAAATGAGCAGTTCTTC CASSFASTRQNEQFF